These T cell receptor beta chains were read from a single sample in a study of blood T cell repertoires in COVID-19. Profiled with immunoSEQ multiplex PCR; TCRdb holds only in-frame clones, not every one. Among a few hundred thousand clones, around 89% were seen once, and the ten largest hold approximately 3.8%. Sample: peripheral blood. The receptors were gathered from a man in his 60s who had recovered from COVID-19. CDR3s include the opening cysteine and the closing phenylalanine or tryptophan. D genes are given only for firm matches. Clone size is given for some rows only: seen once, a few or many times, or a class if the clone is expanded.

j_gene: TRBJ1-1; d_gene: -; abundance: once; v_gene: TRBV7-8; CDR3nt: TGTGCCAGCAGCCTGACCTCGACAGAAGCTTTCTTT; CDR3aa: CASSLTSTEAFF
j_gene: TRBJ2-1; d_gene: TRBD2; abundance: -; v_gene: TRBV29-1; CDR3nt: TGCAGCGCAAGGCGCCTAGCGGGGGGCGGTGAGCAGTTCTTC; CDR3aa: CSARRLAGGGEQFF
j_gene: TRBJ1-1; d_gene: -; abundance: -; v_gene: TRBV19; CDR3nt: TGTGCCAGTAGTATAACCAGGCTGAACACTGAAGCTTTCTTT; CDR3aa: CASSITRLNTEAFF
j_gene: TRBJ2-3; d_gene: TRBD1; abundance: -; v_gene: TRBV3-1/TRBV3-2; CDR3nt: TGTGCCAGCAGCCATGAATTGGACAGGAAAAAGCAGTATTTT; CDR3aa: CASSHELDRKKQYF
j_gene: TRBJ2-1; d_gene: -; abundance: few; v_gene: TRBV15; CDR3nt: TGTGCCACCAGCAGAGAGGCGGGACCCTACAATGAGCAGTTCTTC; CDR3aa: CATSREAGPYNEQFF
j_gene: TRBJ1-5; d_gene: -; abundance: -; v_gene: TRBV30; CDR3nt: TGTGCCTGGAGTTTTGGGTCGCAGGTCCTGAGCAATCAGCCCCAGCATTTT; CDR3aa: CAWSFGSQVLSNQPQHF
j_gene: TRBJ2-7; d_gene: TRBD1; abundance: -; v_gene: TRBV7-9; CDR3nt: TGTGCCAGCAGCTTGGCCTCAGGGGGCGGCGAGCAGTACTTC; CDR3aa: CASSLASGGGEQYF
j_gene: TRBJ1-1; d_gene: -; abundance: -; v_gene: TRBV27; CDR3nt: TGTGCCAGCAGCCCTGGGGGCAGGGCGGCCCCTGAAGCTTTCTTT; CDR3aa: CASSPGGRAAPEAFF
j_gene: TRBJ2-1; d_gene: TRBD2; abundance: -; v_gene: TRBV7-9; CDR3nt: TGTGCCAGCAACCAAAGGGAGGGACCTTACGATAATGAGCAGTTCTTC; CDR3aa: CASNQREGPYDNEQFF
j_gene: TRBJ2-1; d_gene: -; abundance: -; v_gene: TRBV27; CDR3nt: TGTGCCAGCAGCCGTGACCCGCGGGATGAGCAGTTCTTC; CDR3aa: CASSRDPRDEQFF
j_gene: TRBJ2-3; d_gene: -; abundance: -; v_gene: TRBV7-2; CDR3nt: TGTGCCAGCAGCTTGGGGGCGACAACTACCACAGATACGCAGTATTTT; CDR3aa: CASSLGATTTTDTQYF
j_gene: TRBJ2-7; d_gene: TRBD2; abundance: -; v_gene: TRBV4-1; CDR3nt: TGCGCCAGCAGCCAAATGACTAGCCCCTACGAGCAGTACTTC; CDR3aa: CASSQMTSPYEQYF
j_gene: TRBJ1-2; d_gene: -; abundance: -; v_gene: TRBV19; CDR3nt: TGTGCCAGTAGTATAGTGGGCCAGGGTACCTATGGCTACACCTTC; CDR3aa: CASSIVGQGTYGYTF
j_gene: TRBJ1-4; d_gene: -; abundance: few; v_gene: TRBV7-9; CDR3nt: TGTGCCAGCAGCTTCGGGCAGGGGTTGTTTTTT; CDR3aa: CASSFGQGLFF
j_gene: TRBJ2-7; d_gene: -; abundance: -; v_gene: TRBV7-8; CDR3nt: TGTGCCAGCAGCTTAGTTAGCTCCTACGAGCAGTACTTC; CDR3aa: CASSLVSSYEQYF
j_gene: TRBJ1-1; d_gene: -; abundance: -; v_gene: TRBV5-1; CDR3nt: TGCGCCAGCAGCCCGGGACTGAAAATCATGAACACTGAAGCTTTCTTT; CDR3aa: CASSPGLKIMNTEAFF
j_gene: TRBJ2-2; d_gene: TRBD1; abundance: -; v_gene: TRBV7-3; CDR3nt: TGTGCCAGCAGCTTAATCCCTGGACAGGGGCCCACCGGGGAGCTGTTTTTT; CDR3aa: CASSLIPGQGPTGELFF
j_gene: TRBJ1-2; d_gene: -; abundance: few; v_gene: TRBV7-9; CDR3nt: TGTGCCAGCAGCCCGGACAGAGGCTACACCTTC; CDR3aa: CASSPDRGYTF